This is a list of T cell receptor beta chains from one sample in a study of OX40 agonist ivuxolimab in advanced cancers. The method was immunoSEQ multiplex PCR; TCRdb's version includes in-frame clones alone and lacks a portion of them. The sample carries roughly 17,000 clones, about three quarters recorded once. The starting material was CD4+ or CD8+ T cells sorted from blood, obtained in a trial of the OX40 agonist ivuxolimab. The receptors shown here come from an adult with an advanced solid tumor such as melanoma, head and neck, liver or kidney cancer. The CDR3 runs from the conserved cysteine through the conserved F or W. D genes are given only for firm matches. Expanded clones get a size class; other rows say once, few or many, or leave the size out.

TRBJ2-7,-,medium-sized,TRBV19,CATLGPYEQYF,TGTGCCACCCTGGGACCCTACGAGCAGTACTTC
TRBJ2-7,TRBD2,-,TRBV14,CASSQDSLAGGITYEQYF,TGTGCCAGCAGCCAAGATTCCCTAGCGGGGGGGATCACCTACGAGCAGTACTTC
TRBJ2-7,TRBD1,-,TRBV13,CASSSTGTGFNEQYF,TGTGCCAGCAGCTCCACCGGGACAGGGTTCAACGAGCAGTACTTC
TRBJ1-5,TRBD1,few,TRBV30,CAWGQDSNQPQHF,TGTGCCTGGGGACAGGATAGCAATCAGCCCCAGCATTTT
TRBJ2-2,-,-,TRBV4-2,CASSPTPNLNTGELFF,TGTGCCAGCAGCCCAACACCGAATTTGAACACCGGGGAGCTGTTTTTT
TRBJ1-6,-,-,TRBV9,CASSVDRDVYNSPLHF,TGTGCCAGCAGCGTAGATCGGGACGTTTATAATTCACCCCTCCACTTT
TRBJ1-3,-,-,TRBV6-1,CASSERLLSGNTIYF,TGTGCCAGCAGTGAAAGGCTCCTCTCTGGAAACACCATATATTTT
TRBJ2-7,-,few,TRBV19,CASSISQPYEQYF,TGTGCCAGTAGTATCAGCCAGCCCTACGAGCAGTACTTC
TRBJ2-1,-,few,TRBV9,CASSVEGYNEQFF,TGTGCCAGCAGCGTAGAAGGTTACAATGAGCAGTTCTTC
TRBJ2-7,TRBD2,-,TRBV6-1,CASSGWTSGEPAQYF,TGTGCCAGCAGTGGGTGGACTAGCGGGGAGCCAGCGCAGTACTTC
TRBJ2-7,-,-,TRBV19,CASSMKGKAYEQYF,TGTGCCAGTAGTATGAAAGGGAAAGCCTACGAGCAGTACTTC
TRBJ2-7,TRBD1,once,TRBV29-1,CSVDGTGYYEQYF,TGCAGCGTCGACGGGACAGGGTACTACGAGCAGTACTTC
TRBJ2-1,TRBD2,-,TRBV9,CASSVAGGSYNEQFF,TGTGCCAGCAGCGTAGCGGGGGGTTCCTACAATGAGCAGTTCTTC
TRBJ1-2,-,-,TRBV4-3,CASSQESGGANYGYTF,TGCGCCAGCAGCCAAGAAAGCGGCGGAGCTAACTATGGCTACACCTTC
TRBJ2-7,TRBD2,-,TRBV28,CASCTSGGYEQYF,TGTGCCAGCTGCACTAGCGGGGGATACGAGCAGTACTTC
TRBJ2-7,TRBD1,-,TRBV11-2,CASSYGQGAYEQYF,TGTGCCAGCAGCTACGGACAGGGCGCCTACGAGCAGTACTTC
TRBJ1-4,-,few,TRBV10-3,CAISDEGEKLFF,TGTGCCATCAGTGACGAGGGTGAAAAACTGTTTTTT
TRBJ1-6,-,few,TRBV5-5,CASSLEAADLSPLHF,TGTGCCAGCAGCTTGGAAGCGGCCGACCTTTCACCCCTCCACTTT
TRBJ2-3,-,-,TRBV27,CASSLTSRTASDTQYF,TGTGCCAGCAGTTTAACAAGTCGGACTGCATCAGATACGCAGTATTTT
TRBJ2-5,TRBD2,-,TRBV7-9,CASSRTSSMETQYF,TGTGCCAGCAGCCGGACTAGCTCTATGGAGACCCAGTACTTC
TRBJ1-2,TRBD1,-,TRBV11-2,CASSPGQGIFYGYTF,TGTGCCAGCAGCCCGGGACAGGGGATCTTCTATGGCTACACCTTC
TRBJ1-1,-,-,TRBV7-8,CASSFGTGMNTEAFF,TGTGCCAGCAGCTTCGGGACGGGGATGAACACTGAAGCTTTCTTT
TRBJ1-1,-,-,TRBV4-3,CASSQLVGTEAFF,TGCGCCAGCAGCCAACTGGTCGGAACTGAAGCTTTCTTT
TRBJ2-3,-,-,TRBV7-9,CASNPYAGGGLRDTQYF,TGTGCCAGCAACCCATACGCGGGCGGGGGCCTGAGGGATACGCAGTATTTT
TRBJ2-7,-,-,TRBV7-9,CASSPEEPTGEQYF,TGTGCCAGCAGCCCCGAGGAACCGACGGGGGAGCAGTACTTC
TRBJ2-4,-,-,TRBV29-1,CSVSWDSGSKNIQYF,TGCAGCGTTTCCTGGGACTCCGGCTCCAAAAACATTCAGTACTTC
TRBJ2-1,TRBD1,once,TRBV11-2,CASSPLIGQGAYNEQFF,TGTGCCAGCAGCCCTTTGATTGGACAGGGGGCGTACAATGAGCAGTTCTTC
TRBJ1-4,TRBD1,-,TRBV5-1,CASSLGLGQVNEKLFF,TGCGCCAGCAGCTTGGGGTTGGGACAGGTTAATGAAAAACTGTTTTTT
TRBJ1-1,-,-,TRBV7-1,CASSLSWNTEAFF,TGTGCCAGCAGCTTAAGTTGGAACACTGAAGCTTTCTTT
TRBJ2-1,-,-,TRBV27,CASSSSLGDEQFF,TGTGCCAGCAGTTCTTCCCTCGGGGATGAGCAGTTCTTC
TRBJ2-7,TRBD1,-,TRBV6-1,CASSEGQGTYEQYF,TGTGCCAGCAGCGAGGGACAGGGGACCTACGAGCAGTACTTC
TRBJ2-7,-,-,TRBV7-2,CASSLAGGPYEQYF,TGTGCCAGCAGCTTGGCCGGGGGGCCCTACGAGCAGTACTTC
TRBJ2-7,-,large,TRBV9,CASSVGMDPRLNEQYF,TGTGCCAGCAGCGTAGGGATGGACCCTAGGCTGAACGAGCAGTACTTC
TRBJ2-7,-,-,TRBV23-1,CASSRPGNLLYEQYF,TGCGCCAGCAGTCGACCGGGAAACCTACTCTACGAGCAGTACTTC
TRBJ1-1,-,-,TRBV6-1,CASRENTEAFF,TGTGCCAGCAGAGAAAACACTGAAGCTTTCTTT
TRBJ1-2,-,-,TRBV4-3,CASSQDKVNYGYTF,TGCGCCAGCAGCCAAGATAAAGTTAACTATGGCTACACCTTC
TRBJ2-1,TRBD2,-,TRBV10-1,CASSSGGLNEQFF,TGCGCCAGCAGCAGCGGGGGGCTCAATGAGCAGTTCTTC
TRBJ2-1,TRBD1,-,TRBV27,CASKSRDRAYNEQFF,TGTGCCAGCAAGAGCCGGGACAGGGCCTACAATGAGCAGTTCTTC
TRBJ2-3,TRBD2,once,TRBV4-3,CASSPGTSGATDTQYF,TGCGCCAGCAGCCCGGGGACTAGCGGGGCCACAGATACGCAGTATTTT
TRBJ2-3,-,-,TRBV6-4,CASSDSMGTDTQYF,TGTGCCAGCAGTGACTCGATGGGGACAGATACGCAGTATTTT
TRBJ2-7,TRBD2,-,TRBV11-2,CASSPPGLATYEQYF,TGTGCCAGCAGCCCTCCGGGACTAGCTACCTACGAGCAGTACTTC
TRBJ1-5,-,-,TRBV30,CAWSRDSNQPQHF,TGTGCCTGGAGTCGGGATAGCAATCAGCCCCAGCATTTT